Listed below are T cell receptor beta chains from one sample, sequenced in a study of T cell clonotyping in hematopoietic cell transplantation. The method was immunoSEQ multiplex PCR; TCRdb's version includes in-frame clones alone and lacks a portion of them. The sample includes 27,000 or so clones, approximately 94% of them seen just once. The source material was peripheral blood mononuclear cells. The source of these receptors is a man aged 45 to 65 in good health. Some clones in this sample may be carry-over from other donors' samples. CDR3s include the opening cysteine and the closing phenylalanine or tryptophan. D genes are given only for firm matches. Clone sizes are given selectively: once, few, many, or a class where the clone is expanded.

j_gene	v_gene	abundance	d_gene	CDR3aa	CDR3nt
TRBJ1-5	TRBV19	.	.	CASSAYPLDQPQHF	TGTGCCAGTAGTGCCTACCCCTTAGATCAGCCCCAGCATTTT
TRBJ2-3	TRBV30	.	TRBD2	CAWSVSSSGGAGGDTQYF	TGTGCCTGGAGTGTCAGCAGTAGCGGGGGGGCAGGGGGAGATACGCAGTATTTT
TRBJ1-1	TRBV5-4	.	.	CASSLSGGGTEAFF	TGTGCCAGCAGCTTGTCCGGGGGAGGCACTGAAGCTTTCTTT
TRBJ1-3	TRBV28	.	TRBD1	CASLTGAGNTIYF	TGTGCCAGCTTGACAGGGGCCGGAAACACCATATATTTT
TRBJ1-2	TRBV29-1	.	.	CSAGDSTAYGYTF	TGCAGCGCCGGGGATTCAACGGCCTATGGCTACACCTTC
TRBJ1-2	TRBV4-3	.	.	CASSQESLANYGYTF	TGCGCCAGCAGCCAGGAGTCTCTCGCTAACTATGGCTACACCTTC
TRBJ1-2	TRBV15	.	.	CATSRGQRTERGGYTF	TGTGCCACCAGCAGAGGGCAGAGGACTGAGAGAGGTGGCTACACCTTC
TRBJ2-7	TRBV6-5	once	TRBD1	CASSSGTGSIYEQYF	TGTGCCAGCAGTAGTGGGACAGGGAGTATCTACGAGCAGTACTTC
TRBJ1-3	TRBV11-2	.	.	CASSLWDTAGGNTIYF	TGTGCCAGCAGCTTATGGGACACTGCCGGGGGAAACACCATATATTTT
TRBJ1-4	TRBV19	.	.	CASSNQAAKITNEKLFF	TGTGCCAGTAGTAACCAGGCGGCTAAGATCACTAATGAAAAACTGTTTTTT
TRBJ2-7	TRBV5-1	.	.	CASSPIDIHEQYF	TGCGCCAGCAGCCCAATCGACATACACGAGCAGTACTTC
TRBJ1-2	TRBV4-3	.	.	CASSQEEGRTSLFGYTF	TGCGCCAGCAGCCAAGAGGAAGGCAGAACCTCTCTCTTTGGCTACACCTTC
TRBJ2-2	TRBV19	few	.	CASSRNSGTGELFF	TGTGCCAGTAGTAGGAACAGTGGCACCGGGGAGCTGTTTTTT
TRBJ1-3	TRBV4-2	.	TRBD1	CASSQELGTAGNTIYF	TGTGCCAGCAGCCAAGAATTAGGGACAGCTGGAAACACCATATATTTT
TRBJ2-3	TRBV9	.	.	CASSVVTTSTDTQYF	TGTGCCAGCAGCGTTGTGACAACTAGCACAGATACGCAGTATTTT
TRBJ2-7	TRBV30	.	TRBD1	CAWGQGGAYEQYF	TGTGCCTGGGGACAGGGGGGCGCCTACGAGCAGTACTTC
TRBJ2-1	TRBV6-5	.	TRBD1	CASSRGGDFYEQFF	TGTGCCAGCAGTCGAGGGGGCGATTTCTATGAGCAGTTCTTC